The 19 T cell receptor beta chains in this list originate from one sample, sequenced in a study of T-cell reconstitution after alpha-beta-depleted transplantation in children. Preparation of the TCRbeta library was carried out with unique molecular identifiers. TCRdb passed the PCR reads through MiXCR, listing each CDR3 protein once. The repertoire holds 600,000 to 700,000 distinct CDR3 sequences, with about an eighth as singletons. This specimen consisted of PBMCs, obtained before TCRalphabeta/CD19-depleted stem cell transplant. These receptor sequences come from a girl aged 2-9 years with congenital amegakaryocytic thrombocytopenia, due to receive a stem cell transplant.

This clonotype was recorded at least ten times. V and J are TRBV6-4 and TRBJ2-1; 8 bases are shared with TRBD2. Germline-derived CDR1 and CDR2 are MRHNA and SNTAGT. Unmatched junction bases numbered 9, after V lost 3 bases and J lost 8 bases. The CDR3 sequence is 15 residues long. The CDR3 is CASSERASGRHEQFF. CDR3 nucleotide sequence: TGTGCCAGCAGTGAAAGAGCTAGCGGGCGGCATGAGCAGTTCTTC.

This clonotype was detected a few times. V is TRBV29-1 and J is TRBJ2-3, with unresolved D. The V and J ends lost 8 bases and 0 bases respectively, with 15 bases between them. Germline CDR1 reads SQVTM; CDR2 reads ANQGSEA. CDR3 length: 14 amino acids. CDR3 nucleotide sequence: TGCAGCTCCAATCTGTATTCTAGCACAGATACGCAGTATTTT. This gives the protein CSSNLYSSTDTQYF.

The V and J genes are TRBV28 and TRBJ1-2; tentative D call: TRBD1 (5 bases). The CDR3 runs to 12 residues. Trimming shortened V by 5 bases and J by 5 bases, and 9 bases separated the two germline ends. Germline lookup yields CDR1 MDHEN and CDR2 SYDVKM. CDR3 residues: CASSTKGYGYTF. The CDR3, as DNA: TGTGCCAGCAGTACCAAGGGGTATGGCTACACCTTC.

This clonotype was seen at least ten times. The gene calls are TRBV20-1 and TRBJ2-3; TRBD2 agrees at 9 bases. Germline-derived CDR1 and CDR2 are DFQATT and SNEGSKA (reference sequence). CDR3 size: 15 residues. The J segment lost 2 bases and the V segment lost 6 bases, leaving 9 bases of the junction unmatched. The CDR3 bases are TGCAGTGCCAACCTGCTAGCGGGAAACACAGATACGCAGTATTTT. Amino acids: CSANLLAGNTDTQYF.

The chain couples TRBV5-1 to TRBJ2-5; D may correspond to TRBD1 or TRBD2 (5 bases each). From germline, CDR1 is SGHRS and CDR2 YFSETQ. The germline V and J ends were trimmed by 5 bases and 8 bases, with 22 bases remaining between them. The CDR3 is 15 amino acids. Written as DNA, the CDR3 is TGCGCCAGCAGGCTTGGGACGCCGGTTGGTGGAACCCAGTACTTC. Its protein is CASRLGTPVGGTQYF.

Notes on this clonotype: A much bigger clone sits one base away, suggesting this may be a read error. The V call is TRBV29-1, the J call TRBJ2-5, with D unresolved. From germline, CDR1 is SQVTM and CDR2 ANQGSEA. The CDR3 contains 14 residues. The CDR3 loop is CSVDLWADQETQSF. In nucleotides, the CDR3 is TGCAGCGTTGACCTGTGGGCTGATCAAGAGACCCAGTCCTTC.

The sample holds many counts of this clonotype. The chain has TRBV5-1 and TRBJ2-1; 7 nucleotides match TRBD2. The CDR3 runs 17 residues. The V gene's germline CDR1 is SGHRS and CDR2 YFSETQ. The V and J ends lost 1 base and 5 bases, in that order; junction bases with no gene match: 12. CDR3 in amino acids: CASSLPRGGRGNNEQFF. The CDR3 nucleotides are TGCGCCAGCAGCTTGCCCCGAGGCGGGAGAGGTAACAATGAGCAGTTCTTC.

In regard to this clonotype: Given a much more abundant clone one base away, this may be a read error. This sequence joins TRBV20-1 and TRBJ2-2; 8 nucleotides line up with TRBD2. Germline V CDR1 and CDR2: DFQATT, SNEGSKA (reference sequence). The CDR3 is 16 residues long. Germline trimming cut 0 bases from V and 6 bases from J; bases unmatched to any gene: 9. CDR3 sequence: CSARDASGGDAGELFF. The DNA of the CDR3 is TGCAGTGCTAGAGATGCTTCCGGGGGGGATGCCGGGGAGCTGTTTTTT.

The chain uses TRBV5-6 and TRBJ2-5; no definite D call. CDR3 length: 13 amino acids. With 4 bases removed from V and 5 bases from J, the gap between germline ends came to 12 bases. Per the germline V gene, CDR1 is SGHDT and CDR2 is YYEEEE. For the CDR3, the DNA is TGTGCCAGCAGCCCTATAACCATGGAGACCCAGTACTTC. Its translation: CASSPITMETQYF. The full variable domain, completed using reference TRBV5-6 and TRBJ2-5, is DAGVTQSPTHLIKTRGQQVTLRCSPKSGHDTVSWYQQALGQGPQFIFQYYEEEERQRGNFPDRFSGHQFPNYSSELNVNALLLGDSALYLCASSPITMETQYFGPGTRLLVL.

The V call is TRBV6-5, the J call TRBJ2-7; 9 bases agree with TRBD1. The ends lost 2 bases at V and 4 bases at J; junction bases unmatched: 3. Germline V CDR1 and CDR2: MNHEY, SVGAGI. The CDR3 extends over 14 amino acids. CDR3 residues: CASSYRDRDYEQYF. DNA for the CDR3: TGTGCCAGCAGTTACAGGGACAGGGATTACGAGCAGTACTTC.

The J gene is TRBJ2-1, the V gene TRBV7-3; perhaps TRBD2 as D (6 bases). The CDR3 consists of 15 residues. Looked up from germline, CDR1 is SGHTA and CDR2 is FQGTGA. The germline V and J ends were trimmed by 2 bases and 8 bases, with 16 bases remaining between them. The CDR3 DNA follows: TGTGCCAGCAGCTTAGAGGGGACTGGTTGGGATGAGCAGTTCTTC. Translation gives CASSLEGTGWDEQFF. Looking up the rest from reference TRBV7-3 and TRBJ2-1 gives the full variable domain: GAGVSQTPSNKVTEKGKYVELRCDPISGHTALYWYRQSLGQGPEFLIYFQGTGAADDSGLPNDRFFAVRPEGSVSTLKIQRTERGDSAVYLCASSLEGTGWDEQFFGPGTRLTVL.

This clonotype was detected only a few times. This chain uses TRBV4-1 with TRBJ1-1; D is perhaps TRBD1 (6 bases). This CDR3 is built from 17 residues. V was clipped by 1 base and J by 0 bases, with 15 bases between them. Germline V CDR1 and CDR2: MGHRA, YSYEKL. The CDR3: CASSQGTGRGLNTEAFF. Here the CDR3 DNA reads TGCGCCAGCAGCCAAGGTACGGGCCGGGGGCTGAACACTGAAGCTTTCTTT.

This clonotype has at least ten counts. This chain uses TRBV9 with TRBJ2-5; a possible D gene is TRBD1 (6 bases). This CDR3 spans 16 amino acids. The V end was cut by 2 bases, the J end by 2 bases, with 16 bases between. Germline V gives CDR1 SGDLS, CDR2 YYNGEE. CDR3 DNA: TGTGCCAGCAGCGTTGACCCACAGGGACGTCAAGAGACCCAGTACTTC. Translated: CASSVDPQGRQETQYF.

The chain carries TRBV7-3 and TRBJ2-1, with D tentatively TRBD2 (5 bases). This CDR3 is built from 15 residues. V lost 2 bases to trimming and J lost 4 bases, with 12 bases between them. The germline gives CDR1 SGHTA, CDR2 FQGTGA. This CDR3 reads CASSLVAGPYNEQFF. The CDR3, as DNA: TGTGCCAGCAGCTTAGTGGCGGGTCCTTACAATGAGCAGTTCTTC.

This clonotype has only a few counts. The chain has TRBV7-2 and TRBJ2-7, with D uncertain. Per germline, CDR1 SGHTA and CDR2 FQGNSA. V was trimmed by 5 bases and J by 2 bases, leaving 13 bases between them. This CDR3 region has 14 residues. CDR3 in amino acids: CASSPDPDPYEQYF. For the CDR3, the DNA is TGTGCCAGCAGCCCGGACCCGGATCCCTACGAGCAGTACTTC.

The chain links TRBV12-3 or TRBV12-4 to TRBJ2-1, with 10 positions matching TRBD2. Unmatched junction bases numbered 7, after V lost 3 bases and J lost 8 bases. The CDR3 is made up of 15 amino acids. The DNA for the CDR3 is TGTGCCAGCAGTTTGGGACTAGCGATGATCCATGAGCAGTTCTTC. Protein: CASSLGLAMIHEQFF.

This clonotype was seen ten or more times. V usage is TRBV27 and J usage is TRBJ2-7; TRBD2 aligns across 11 bases. V shed 8 bases, J shed 6 bases, and the junction held 9 bases outside the gene matches. CDR3 length equals 14 residues. Germline lookup yields CDR1 MNHEY and CDR2 SMNVEV (reference sequence). The DNA of the CDR3 is TGTGCCAGCGGTACTAGCGGGAGTCGATCCGAGCAGTACTTC. Translated, it gives CASGTSGSRSEQYF.

The CDR3 region has the DNA TGTGCCAGCAGTTTTCATTCGGGGTACGAGGCCCAGCATTTT. This translates into CASSFHSGYEAQHF. The chain uses TRBV12-3 or TRBV12-4 and TRBJ1-5, with D uncertain. V lost 3 bases, J lost 11 bases, and 17 bases lay in between. The CDR3 sequence is 14 residues long.

This chain connects TRBV10-3 to TRBJ2-3; possible D gene TRBD2, 5 bases. Germline-derived CDR1 and CDR2 are ENHRY and SYGVKD. This CDR3 is built from 15 residues. Trimming removed 5 bases at V and 6 bases at J, with 18 bases between. CDR3 DNA: TGTGCCATCAGTAGCTCACTAGATTTTGCCGATACGCAGTATTTT. It yields the protein CAISSSLDFADTQYF.